The 31 T cell receptor beta chains reported below all come from one sample, sequenced in a study of PD-1 blockade in classical Hodgkin lymphoma. All trial patients relapsed after autologous stem cell transplantation. Generated by immunoSEQ multiplex PCR, the TCRdb table keeps only in-frame clones and is missing some. The top ten clones hold around 9% of a sample with 38,000 or so clones, around 87% of them seen once. The sample in question was peripheral blood mononuclear cells (PBMCs), obtained at baseline. These receptors originate from a human donor with classical Hodgkin lymphoma.

This clone turned up a few times. The chain uses TRBV11-2 and TRBJ1-2, with a weak D call TRBD1 (5 bases). Trimming cost V 5 bases and J 4 bases, with 8 bases left between them. CDR3 size: 12 residues. Germline-derived CDR1 and CDR2 are SGHAT and FQNNGV. CDR3 sequence: CASSRGVYGYTF. As DNA, the CDR3 is TGTGCCAGCAGCCGAGGGGTCTATGGCTACACCTTC.

This clone is deemed large. The rearrangement links TRBV7-9 to TRBJ2-3, with 7 bases that match TRBD1. The junction had 5 bases not matched to a gene; V was cut back by 6 bases and J by 5 bases. The CDR3 extends over 13 amino acids. Looked up from germline, CDR1 is SEHNR and CDR2 is FQNEAQ (reference sequence). In DNA form, the CDR3 reads TGTGCCAGCAGGACAGGGTTATTAGATACGCAGTATTTT. As protein: CASRTGLLDTQYF.

The chain carries TRBV5-1 and TRBJ2-6, with TRBD1 identical over 8 bases. V dropped 7 bases and J dropped 3; count of bases not matched to a gene: 3. The length of the CDR3 is 14 residues. Germline-derived CDR1 and CDR2 are SGHRS and YFSETQ. The CDR3 DNA sequence: TGCGCCAGCCGGACAGGGAATGGGGCCAACGTCCTGACTTTC. This encodes CASRTGNGANVLTF. Looking up the rest from reference TRBV5-1 and TRBJ2-6 gives the full variable domain: KAGVTQTPRYLIKTRGQQVTLSCSPISGHRSVSWYQQTPGQGLQFLFEYFSETQRNKGNFPGRFSGRQFSNSRSEMNVSTLELGDSALYLCASRTGNGANVLTFGAGSRLTVL.

This chain links TRBV18 with TRBJ1-1; tentatively, D is TRBD1 (5 bases). The CDR3 is 14 amino acids. The V end was cut by 2 bases, the J end by 1 base, with 8 bases between. Germline lookup yields CDR1 KGHSH and CDR2 LQKENI. The CDR3 reads CASSPIQENTEAFF. The CDR3 DNA reads as TGTGCCAGCTCACCAATACAGGAGAACACTGAAGCTTTCTTT.

This clone was observed once. This chain uses TRBV5-1 with TRBJ1-1; D gene ambiguous. There are 14 residues in the CDR3. Germline V gene lookup returns CDR1 SGHRS and CDR2 YFSETQ. The ends were cut back, 0 bases at V and 3 bases at J, with 9 bases in the middle. The CDR3 DNA sequence: TGCGCCAGCAGCTTGGCCGGTGGCTACACTGAAGCTTTCTTT. Amino acid sequence: CASSLAGGYTEAFF. The full variable domain, with the rest looked up from reference TRBV5-1 and TRBJ1-1, is KAGVTQTPRYLIKTRGQQVTLSCSPISGHRSVSWYQQTPGQGLQFLFEYFSETQRNKGNFPGRFSGRQFSNSRSEMNVSTLELGDSALYLCASSLAGGYTEAFFGQGTRLTVV.

The gene calls are TRBV28 and TRBJ2-1, with D perhaps TRBD1 (6 bases). Germline assignment: CDR1 MDHEN and CDR2 SYDVKM. Between the trimmed V and J ends, which lost 5 bases and 3 bases, there was a span of 14 bases. The CDR3 is made up of 15 amino acids. Here the CDR3 reads CASSTLGTIYNEQFF. In DNA form, the CDR3 reads TGTGCCAGCAGTACTCTCGGGACAATCTACAATGAGCAGTTCTTC.

This clone has a handful of counts. The CDR3 spells CASSLGRPNTGELFF. The CDR3 DNA is TGTGCCAGCAGCTTAGGACGGCCGAACACCGGGGAGCTGTTTTTT. The chain joins TRBV12-1 to TRBJ2-2. TRBV12-1 is designated a pseudogene. CDR3 length: 15 residues.

This sequence joins TRBV7-3 and TRBJ2-7; D possibly corresponds to TRBD1 (5 bases). The V and J ends lost 0 bases and 0 bases respectively, with 6 bases between them. The germline V gene has CDR1 SGHTA and CDR2 FQGTGA. The CDR3 sequence is 14 residues long. The CDR3 region is CASSLTGASYEQYF. CDR3 nucleotide sequence: TGTGCCAGCAGCTTAACAGGGGCCTCCTACGAGCAGTACTTC.

The chain uses TRBV7-3 and TRBJ2-3, with unresolved D. V was shortened by 5 bases and J by 3 bases, with 9 bases between the two germline ends. The CDR3 contains 13 residues. Germline CDR1 is SGHTA and CDR2 is FQGTGA. The DNA of the CDR3 is TGTGCCAGCAGCCCCCACCAAACAGATACGCAGTATTTT. As protein: CASSPHQTDTQYF.

V gene TRBV6-5 combines with J gene TRBJ1-1; D is uncertain. CDR3 length: 13 amino acids. Germline V gene data show CDR1 as MNHEY and CDR2 as SVGAGI. Trimming shortened V by 0 bases and J by 4 bases, and 6 bases separated the two germline ends. The CDR3 sequence: CASSYSSLTEAFF. The CDR3, as DNA: TGTGCCAGCAGTTACTCGTCCCTCACTGAAGCTTTCTTT.

The rearrangement links TRBV7-9 to TRBJ2-2, with 13 bases that match TRBD2. The CDR3 totals 18 residues. Germline V CDR1 and CDR2: SEHNR, FQNEAQ (reference sequence). Trimming at V came to 1 base and at J to 5 bases, leaving 7 bases not matched to a gene. The CDR3 DNA is TGTGCCAGCAGCTTAGGCCTGGGACTAGCGGGGCCAACCGGGGAGCTGTTTTTT. Its protein product is CASSLGLGLAGPTGELFF.

This chain connects TRBV6-5 to TRBJ2-1; no firm D call. This CDR3 comprises 15 residues. Trimming cost V 2 bases and J 3 bases, with 11 bases left between them. From germline, CDR1 is MNHEY and CDR2 SVGAGI. The DNA for the CDR3 is TGTGCCAGCAGTTACCTGGACGGAAACTACAATGAGCAGTTCTTC. Amino acid sequence: CASSYLDGNYNEQFF.

The table lists this clone with a count of one. The genes are TRBV10-3 and TRBJ2-5, with TRBD2 as a possible D gene (5 bases). CDR1 and CDR2 from the germline V gene are ENHRY and SYGVKD. The CDR3 contains 16 residues. Trimming took 5 bases from V and 2 from J, leaving 18 bases between them. The CDR3 loop is CAISPSLYPGQETQYF. The CDR3 DNA is TGTGCCATCAGTCCATCCCTTTACCCGGGGCAAGAGACCCAGTACTTC.

The gene calls are TRBV6-6 and TRBJ2-1, with 8 nucleotides matching TRBD2. The CDR3 runs to 16 residues. Germline V gene sequence: CDR1 MNHNY, CDR2 SVGAGI (reference sequence). With 0 bases clipped from V and 2 bases from J, the junction kept 3 bases outside the gene matches. CDR3 DNA: TGTGCCAGCAGTTACTCTACAGCGGGGGCCTACAATGAGCAGTTCTTC. Translated: CASSYSTAGAYNEQFF.

This clone was seen once. This chain joins TRBV19 and TRBJ1-1; D might be TRBD1 (5 bases). Germline values: CDR1 LNHDA, CDR2 SQIVND (reference sequence). The CDR3 loop spans 13 amino acids. V was clipped by 4 bases and J by 6 bases, with 12 bases between them. CDR3 in amino acids: CASSRGPASEAFF. Here the CDR3 DNA reads TGTGCCAGTAGTAGGGGACCCGCATCTGAAGCTTTCTTT. Variable domain in full (rest from reference TRBV19 and TRBJ1-1): DGGITQSPKYLFRKEGQNVTLSCEQNLNHDAMYWYRQDPGQGLRLIYYSQIVNDFQKGDIAEGYSVSREKKESFPLTVTSAQKNPTAFYLCASSRGPASEAFFGQGTRLTVV.

DNA of the CDR3: TGTGCCAGCAGCGTAGCTGGGACAGGGGGCTCCTACAATGAGCAGTTCTTC. Amino acids: CASSVAGTGGSYNEQFF. The chain carries TRBV9 and TRBJ2-1, with 11 nucleotides matching TRBD1. CDR3 size: 17 residues. CDR1 is SGDLS and CDR2 is YYNGEE in the germline V gene. After removal of 0 bases from V and 0 bases from J, the junction contained 2 bases not matched to a gene. The complete variable domain, with remaining parts taken from reference TRBV9 and TRBJ2-1, reads DSGVTQTPKHLITATGQRVTLRCSPRSGDLSVYWYQQSLDQGLQFLIQYYNGEERAKGNILERFSAQQFPDLHSELNLSSLELGDSALYFCASSVAGTGGSYNEQFFGPGTRLTVL.

The CDR3 coding sequence is TGTGCCAGCAGCAGACAGGGCCCTACTCAGTCACCCCTCCACTTT. Its protein product is CASSRQGPTQSPLHF. This chain uses TRBV5-6 with TRBJ1-6, with TRBD1 matching 7 bases. This CDR3 comprises 15 residues. Trimming cost V 4 bases and J 10 bases; bases outside gene matches: 11. Germline V CDR1 and CDR2: SGHDT, YYEEEE.

The CDR3 protein is CASSLGGGGYEKLFF. The CDR3 nucleotides are TGTGCCAGCAGCTTAGGGGGGGGAGGATATGAAAAACTGTTTTTT. This chain uses TRBV7-2 with TRBJ1-4; D perhaps matches TRBD1 (5 bases). This CDR3 comprises 15 residues. Looked up from germline, CDR1 is SGHTA and CDR2 is FQGNSA. Trimming cost V 1 base and J 6 bases, with 12 bases left between them.

This chain uses TRBV7-3 with TRBJ2-2; D is unresolved. CDR3 size: 13 residues. Trimming removed 0 bases from V and 8 bases from J, with 7 bases in between. CDR1 and CDR2 (germline): SGHTA, FQGTGA. This CDR3 reads CASSLTSLGELFF. The CDR3 DNA sequence: TGTGCCAGCAGCTTAACTAGCTTGGGGGAGCTGTTTTTT. Full variable domain (rest looked up from reference TRBV7-3 and TRBJ2-2): GAGVSQTPSNKVTEKGKYVELRCDPISGHTALYWYRQSLGQGPEFLIYFQGTGAADDSGLPNDRFFAVRPEGSVSTLKIQRTERGDSAVYLCASSLTSLGELFFGEGSRLTVL.

The chain has TRBV2 and TRBJ1-5, with D possibly matching TRBD1 (6 bases). CDR3 length: 14 residues. With 6 bases removed from V and 4 bases from J, the gap between germline ends came to 13 bases. Germline values: CDR1 SNHLY, CDR2 FYNNEI. The CDR3 DNA reads as TGTGCCAGCAGCTACGGACAGTTGAATCAGCCCCAGCATTTT. Protein product: CASSYGQLNQPQHF.

J is TRBJ1-2 and V is TRBV6-5; tentative D call: TRBD1 (5 bases). V shed 0 bases and J shed 3 bases, with 14 bases lying between them. The CDR3 is 16 amino acids. The germline V gene encodes CDR1 MNHEY and CDR2 SVGAGI. The CDR3 coding sequence is TGTGCCAGCAGTTACTCGGTTGACAGAGGTCACTATGGCTACACCTTC. It encodes CASSYSVDRGHYGYTF.

This chain joins TRBV28 and TRBJ2-5, with a tentative D call TRBD2 (6 bases). Germline V gives CDR1 MDHEN, CDR2 SYDVKM. CDR3 length: 16 residues. The germline V and J ends were trimmed by 6 bases and 5 bases, with 22 bases remaining between them. This CDR3 is CASRRPPSGGVETQYF. In DNA form, the CDR3 reads TGTGCCAGCAGGCGCCCTCCAAGCGGCGGGGTGGAGACCCAGTACTTC.

The rearrangement joins TRBV5-5 to TRBJ2-3; D call uncertain. Deletions cut 0 bases from V and 5 bases from J, with 10 bases between. Germline CDR1 and CDR2: SGHKS and YYEKEE (reference sequence). The CDR3 extends over 14 amino acids. CDR3 sequence: CASSLAPGGDTQYF. The CDR3 DNA sequence: TGTGCCAGCAGCTTGGCGCCTGGCGGAGATACGCAGTATTTT.

The V call is TRBV7-6, the J call TRBJ2-1; TRBD2 matches 11 bases. The CDR3 is 15 residues long. The germline V gene encodes CDR1 SGHVS and CDR2 FNYEAQ. Germline trimming cut 5 bases from V and 15 bases from J; bases unmatched to any gene: 15. For the CDR3, the DNA is TGTGCCAGCAGCATCGTGGTAGCGGGAGGGCCAACCTTGTTCTTC. Encoded protein: CASSIVVAGGPTLFF.

The chain employs TRBV10-3 and TRBJ2-2; tentatively, D is TRBD1 or TRBD2 (5 bases each). V lost 6 bases to trimming and J lost 1 base, with 15 bases between them. CDR1 and CDR2 (germline): ENHRY, SYGVKD. There are 16 residues in the CDR3. The CDR3 protein is CAISGWSGGNTGELFF. In DNA form, the CDR3 reads TGTGCCATCAGCGGGTGGAGTGGGGGGAACACCGGGGAGCTGTTTTTT.

This chain links TRBV7-9 with TRBJ2-7; no firm D call. The CDR3 runs 11 residues. The ends were cut back, 5 bases at V and 3 bases at J, with 5 bases in the middle. The germline V gene has CDR1 SEHNR and CDR2 FQNEAQ (reference sequence). CDR3 sequence: CASSPGYEQYF. CDR3 nucleotides: TGTGCCAGCAGCCCTGGCTACGAGCAGTACTTC.

The V gene is TRBV2, the J gene TRBJ2-7, with TRBD2 identical over 7 bases. After removal of 2 bases from V and 3 bases from J, the junction contained 7 bases not matched to a gene. From germline, CDR1 is SNHLY and CDR2 FYNNEI. This CDR3 contains 15 residues. The CDR3 nucleotides are TGTGCCAGCAGTGAATTGGGAGGGCCTATCTACGAGCAGTACTTC. It yields the protein CASSELGGPIYEQYF. Full variable domain (remainder filled in from reference TRBV2 and TRBJ2-7): EPEVTQTPSHQVTQMGQEVILRCVPISNHLYFYWYRQILGQKVEFLVSFYNNEISEKSEIFDDQFSVERPDGSNFTLKIRSTKLEDSAMYFCASSELGGPIYEQYFGPGTRLTVT.

The rearrangement joins TRBV9 to TRBJ2-3, with D unclear. This CDR3 has 14 residues. The V end was cut by 0 bases, the J end by 3 bases, with 8 bases between. Germline V CDR1 and CDR2: SGDLS, YYNGEE. CDR3 region: CASSVGGWTDTQYF. The CDR3 bases are TGTGCCAGCAGCGTAGGGGGTTGGACAGATACGCAGTATTTT.

The J gene is TRBJ1-1, the V gene TRBV18; 7 bases map to TRBD1. Losses at the gene ends were 4 bases for V and 4 bases for J; bases not matched to a gene: 6. Germline V gene data show CDR1 as KGHSH and CDR2 as LQKENI. This CDR3 comprises 14 residues. In DNA form, the CDR3 reads TGTGCCAGCTCACACGACAGGGACGGCACTGAAGCTTTCTTT. Translation gives CASSHDRDGTEAFF.

This clone was counted a single time. The rearrangement uses TRBV7-9 and TRBJ1-1; 7 bases are a match to TRBD1. J was trimmed by 6 bases and V by 5 bases; bases with no gene match: 12. Looked up from germline, CDR1 is SEHNR and CDR2 is FQNEAQ (reference sequence). The CDR3 spans 15 residues. The CDR3 nucleotides are TGTGCCAGCAGCAAAGACCCTACAGGGGCCCCTGAAGCTTTCTTT. Amino acid sequence: CASSKDPTGAPEAFF.

This sequence joins TRBV27 and TRBJ2-3, with TRBD2 matching over 12 bases. There are 17 residues in the CDR3. J gave up 2 bases and V 5 bases, and 8 bases lay outside the gene matches. CDR1 and CDR2 from the germline V gene are MNHEY and SMNVEV (reference sequence). The CDR3 DNA reads TGTGCCAGCAGTCCCCGACTAGCGGGAGTGTCCACAGATACGCAGTATTTT. Residues: CASSPRLAGVSTDTQYF.